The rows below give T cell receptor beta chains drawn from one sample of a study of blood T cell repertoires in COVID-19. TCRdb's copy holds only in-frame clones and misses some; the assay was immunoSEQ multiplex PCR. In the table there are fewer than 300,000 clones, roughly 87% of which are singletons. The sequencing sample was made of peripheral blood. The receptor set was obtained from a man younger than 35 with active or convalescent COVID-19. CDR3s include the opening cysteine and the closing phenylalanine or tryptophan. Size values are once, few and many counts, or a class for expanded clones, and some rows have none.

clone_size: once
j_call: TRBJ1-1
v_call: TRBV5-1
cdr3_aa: CASSALTGKNTEAFF

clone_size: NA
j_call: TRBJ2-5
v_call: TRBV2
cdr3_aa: CASSGGGLQETQYF

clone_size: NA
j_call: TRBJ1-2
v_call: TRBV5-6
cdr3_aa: CASSPQAEPGYGYTF

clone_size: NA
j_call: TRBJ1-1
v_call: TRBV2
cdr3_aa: CASNRDSLREAFF

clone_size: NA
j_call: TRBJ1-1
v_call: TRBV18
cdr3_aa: CASSPDAGTGGARFTEAFF

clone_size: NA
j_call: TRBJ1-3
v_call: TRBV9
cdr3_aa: CASSVDWQGSGNTIYF

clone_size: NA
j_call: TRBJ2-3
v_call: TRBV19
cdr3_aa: CASSIGGAGTDTQYF

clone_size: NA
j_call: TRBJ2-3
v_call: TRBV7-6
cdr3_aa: CASSRTGGSTDTQYF

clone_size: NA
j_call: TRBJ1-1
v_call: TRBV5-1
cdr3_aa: CASSSTGTGYTEAFF

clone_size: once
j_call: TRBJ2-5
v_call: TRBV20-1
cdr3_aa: CSASLDYQETQYF

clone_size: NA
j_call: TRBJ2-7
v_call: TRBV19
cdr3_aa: CASSVTGGGVSLHF

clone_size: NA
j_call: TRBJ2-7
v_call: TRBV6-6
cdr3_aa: CASSSPRSSSYEQYF

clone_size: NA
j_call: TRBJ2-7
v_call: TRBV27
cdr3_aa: CASSYGGAAHEQYF

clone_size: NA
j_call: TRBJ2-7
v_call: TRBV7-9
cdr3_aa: CASSPGTAYYEQYF

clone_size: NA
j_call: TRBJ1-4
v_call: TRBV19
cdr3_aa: CASSIGWGQGDEKLFF

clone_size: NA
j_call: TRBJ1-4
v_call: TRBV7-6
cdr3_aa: CASSLDQGGEKLFF

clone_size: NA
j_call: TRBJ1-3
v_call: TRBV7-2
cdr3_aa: CASSFGQGIAGNTIYF